The clone carrying this TCR beta chain is judged medium-sized. Its antigen remains unidentified. CDR1 is KGHSH, CDR2 LQKENI, per germline. The CDR3 totals 13 residues. V dropped 2 bases and J dropped 5 bases, with 9 bases sitting between them. The sample is drawn from a study of liver allograft versus peripheral blood T cells. For the study at large: The authors compared T cell receptor repertoires in transplanted livers with recipients' peripheral blood repertoires. Points from the study as a whole: Inside liver allografts, T cell receptor repertoires reportedly diverged from the repertoires found in peripheral blood.

MiXCR, run by TCRdb on the reads, gives a single entry per CDR3 protein. This sample yields 7,500 to 9,000 distinct CDR3 sequences, of which 17% are seen a single time; approximately 4.2% belongs to the top ten. The sequence was obtained from a human patient who had a liver transplant. These T cells may partly come from the graft donor. The chain employs TRBV18 and TRBJ1-2; D not resolved. The CDR3 nucleotides read TGTGCCAGCTCACCAGACCGCTCATATGGCTACACCTTC. Translation gives CASSPDRSYGYTF.